What follows are 25 T cell receptor beta chains derived from one specimen sequenced in a study of shared clonotypes between healthy human individuals. The protocol was immunoSEQ multiplex PCR, while the TCRdb copy is restricted to in-frame clones and leaves out a portion. The sample includes some 630,000 clones, about 96% of them seen just once. CD45RO-negative cells were positively selected for CCR7, leaving out terminally differentiated effector memory CD45RA+ cells. The specimen was naive CD8+ T cells sorted from blood. The source of these receptors is a woman in her twenties or thirties in good health.

This chain connects TRBV29-1 to TRBJ2-5, with a possible D match to TRBD1 (5 bases). The V gene's germline CDR1 is SQVTM and CDR2 ANQGSEA. The CDR3 runs 15 residues. The V and J ends lost 1 base and 5 bases respectively, with 17 bases between them. CDR3 nucleotide sequence: TGCAGCGTTGAAGGGGGCTCACGGTTAAAGGAGACCCAGTACTTC. It translates to CSVEGGSRLKETQYF.

The chain has TRBV4-1 and TRBJ2-5, with D maybe TRBD2 (6 bases). The CDR3 sequence is 14 residues long. V was clipped by 0 bases and J by 5 bases, with 10 bases between them. The V gene's germline CDR1 is MGHRA and CDR2 YSYEKL. The CDR3 loop is CASSQDRGRETQYF. The CDR3 coding sequence is TGCGCCAGCAGCCAAGATAGAGGGAGGGAGACCCAGTACTTC.

This clone was observed once. This chain connects TRBV19 to TRBJ1-1; D is uncertain. Germline V gene data show CDR1 as LNHDA and CDR2 as SQIVND (reference sequence). This CDR3 region has 14 residues. Trimming removed 9 bases from V and 1 base from J, with 15 bases in between. CDR3 sequence reads: CASLSLGSNTEAFF. The CDR3 DNA is TGTGCCAGCCTCTCATTGGGCTCGAACACTGAAGCTTTCTTT. The full variable domain, with the rest looked up from reference TRBV19 and TRBJ1-1, is DGGITQSPKYLFRKEGQNVTLSCEQNLNHDAMYWYRQDPGQGLRLIYYSQIVNDFQKGDIAEGYSVSREKKESFPLTVTSAQKNPTAFYLCASLSLGSNTEAFFGQGTRLTVV.

V is TRBV5-1 and J is TRBJ2-7; D not resolved. The length of the CDR3 is 16 residues. The germline V gene has CDR1 SGHRS and CDR2 YFSETQ. V gave up 0 bases and J gave up 0 bases, with 13 bases separating them. The CDR3 sequence is CASSLDYRTSSYEQYF. The CDR3 region has the DNA TGCGCCAGCAGCTTGGACTACCGTACGAGCTCCTACGAGCAGTACTTC.

This chain uses TRBV5-4 with TRBJ2-5; no reliable D call. Germline V gene sequence: CDR1 SGHNT, CDR2 YYREEE (reference sequence). The CDR3 loop spans 11 amino acids. With 2 bases removed from V and 1 base from J, the gap between germline ends came to 0 bases. CDR3 in amino acids: CASSFQETQYF. The CDR3 DNA reads TGTGCCAGCAGCTTCCAAGAGACCCAGTACTTC.

J is TRBJ2-7 and V is TRBV2; D may be TRBD2 (6 bases). The CDR3 runs to 14 residues. Trimming removed 4 bases from V and 7 bases from J, with 17 bases in between. Germline loops: CDR1 SNHLY, CDR2 FYNNEI. The CDR3 here is CASSGGTPPGEQYF. CDR3 nucleotides: TGTGCCAGCAGTGGGGGGACTCCCCCAGGGGAGCAGTACTTC.

V usage is TRBV4-1 and J usage is TRBJ2-3; possible D gene TRBD2, 7 bases. Germline lookup yields CDR1 MGHRA and CDR2 YSYEKL. This CDR3 is built from 15 residues. V shed 7 bases and J shed 11 bases, with 25 bases lying between them. The CDR3 DNA reads as TGCGCCAGCAAAAGTCGAGCGGGACACGACGGGGAGCAGTATTTT. Amino acid sequence: CASKSRAGHDGEQYF.

This clone was seen only a few times. V is TRBV6-1 and J is TRBJ2-7, with TRBD2 as a possible D gene (6 bases). This CDR3 has 13 residues. Germline V gene lookup returns CDR1 MNHNS and CDR2 SASEGT. Trimming pared 8 bases from V and 4 bases from J, leaving 15 bases between. CDR3 bases: TGTGCCAGCCGGGTGGCTAGCGAGTACGAGCAGTACTTC. Amino acids: CASRVASEYEQYF.

The chain carries TRBV6-1 and TRBJ2-7, with D perhaps being TRBD1 or TRBD2 (6 bases each). CDR3 length equals 15 residues. The germline gives CDR1 MNHNS, CDR2 SASEGT. V was clipped by 2 bases and J by 4 bases, with 15 bases between them. In DNA form, the CDR3 reads TGTGCCAGCAGTGAACCCCGGGGGCCGACGTACGAGCAGTACTTC. This encodes CASSEPRGPTYEQYF.

This chain uses TRBV5-6 with TRBJ2-3; no definite D call. This CDR3 spans 13 amino acids. V was pared by 6 bases and J by 1 base, with 9 bases between. Germline lookup yields CDR1 SGHDT and CDR2 YYEEEE. CDR3 region: CASIDPGTDTQYF. The CDR3 DNA follows: TGTGCCAGCATAGATCCGGGCACAGATACGCAGTATTTT.

This clone was picked up one time. This chain links TRBV5-6 with TRBJ2-1, with D hard to call. The germline gives CDR1 SGHDT, CDR2 YYEEEE. Trimming took off 6 bases at V and 4 bases at J, with 14 bases between the two ends. The CDR3 loop spans 14 amino acids. The chain's CDR3 is CASIDSQRYNEQFF. CDR3 DNA: TGTGCCAGCATCGACTCCCAGAGATACAATGAGCAGTTCTTC.

In nucleotides, the CDR3 is TGTGCCAGCAGCCAAGAAAGGCTAGAGGAATCACCCCTCCACTTT. It codes for CASSQERLEESPLHF. The J gene is TRBJ1-6, the V gene TRBV4-2; D call uncertain. Germline V gene lookup returns CDR1 LGHNA and CDR2 YNFKEQ. The CDR3 consists of 15 residues. The V end was cut by 0 bases, the J end by 10 bases, with 13 bases between.

This chain links TRBV5-1 with TRBJ1-5, with D perhaps TRBD1 (5 bases). The CDR3 totals 14 residues. Germline V lookup: CDR1 SGHRS, CDR2 YFSETQ. V was pared by 4 bases and J by 8 bases, with 16 bases between. The CDR3 region is CASSPSPREEPQHF. The CDR3 nucleotides read TGCGCCAGCAGCCCGTCACCCAGGGAGGAGCCCCAGCATTTT.

The genes are TRBV2 and TRBJ2-3; a possible D gene is TRBD1 (8 bases). The germline gives CDR1 SNHLY, CDR2 FYNNEI. With 6 bases removed from V and 2 bases from J, the gap between germline ends came to 18 bases. The CDR3 is 16 amino acids. The chain's CDR3 is CASRGRTGRDTDTQYF. Written as DNA, the CDR3 is TGTGCCAGCAGGGGCCGGACAGGGAGGGACACAGATACGCAGTATTTT.

The chain couples TRBV9 to TRBJ2-7; no firm D call. The V gene's germline CDR1 is SGDLS and CDR2 YYNGEE. V lost 4 bases and J lost 3, with 8 bases in between. The CDR3 spans 12 residues. The CDR3 spells CASSPNSYEQYF. As DNA, the CDR3 is TGTGCCAGCAGCCCGAACAGCTACGAGCAGTACTTC.

The chain links TRBV29-1 to TRBJ1-2; 7 nucleotides match TRBD1. The germline CDR1 and CDR2 sequences are SQVTM and ANQGSEA. There are 11 residues in the CDR3. V lost 7 bases, J lost 2 bases, and 1 base stayed unmatched. The chain's CDR3 is CSGQGNYGYTF. CDR3 coding DNA: TGCAGCGGACAGGGAAACTATGGCTACACCTTC.

The chain carries TRBV2 and TRBJ1-1; possibly TRBD1 for D (5 bases). The CDR3 contains 13 residues. The V end lost 10 bases, the J end lost 5 bases, and 17 bases lay between the germline ends. Germline-derived CDR1 and CDR2 are SNHLY and FYNNEI. CDR3 in amino acids: CATRAPPGTEAFF. The CDR3 coding sequence is TGTGCCACCAGGGCCCCCCCCGGGACTGAAGCTTTCTTT.

CDR3 loop: CASSFREDYEQYF. The CDR3 region has the DNA TGTGCCAGCAGTTTCCGGGAAGACTACGAGCAGTACTTC. The V and J genes are TRBV27 and TRBJ2-5; possibly TRBD2 for D (5 bases). The closer fit of TRBJ2-7 to the DNA end suggests the J call may be wrong. The length of the CDR3 is 13 residues. Germline V lookup: CDR1 MNHEY, CDR2 SMNVEV (reference sequence).

In this sample, this clone turned up once. This chain uses TRBV13 with TRBJ2-2; 11 bases match TRBD1. Germline trimming cut 5 bases from V and 0 bases from J; bases unmatched to any gene: 11. Germline values: CDR1 PRHDT, CDR2 FYEKMQ (reference sequence). CDR3 size: 19 residues. For the CDR3, the DNA is TGTGCCAGCAGCATGTCTCCGGGACAGGGGGTTACGAACACCGGGGAGCTGTTTTTT. Its translation is CASSMSPGQGVTNTGELFF.

Here the CDR3 reads CASSFFGGFTASSGANVLTF. DNA of the CDR3: TGTGCCAGCAGCTTTTTCGGGGGATTTACGGCCAGCTCTGGGGCCAACGTCCTGACTTTC. The chain is built from TRBV7-8 and TRBJ2-6; tentative D call: TRBD2 (6 bases). CDR1 is SGHVS and CDR2 is FQNEAQ in the germline V gene. This CDR3 has 20 amino acids. V was cut by 3 bases and J by 0 bases, with 21 bases left in between.

This clone was observed once. The chain has TRBV4-1 and TRBJ2-1; D may correspond to TRBD1 or TRBD2 (5 bases each). The germline V gene has CDR1 MGHRA and CDR2 YSYEKL. This CDR3 region has 14 residues. Trimming took 6 bases from V and 4 from J, leaving 13 bases between them. CDR3 sequence: CASRPGTPYNEQFF. In nucleotides, the CDR3 is TGCGCCAGCAGGCCTGGGACCCCTTACAATGAGCAGTTCTTC.

The chain uses TRBV20-1 and TRBJ1-2; D gene uncertain. The CDR3 sequence is 10 residues long. Deletions cut 7 bases from V and 2 bases from J, with 5 bases between. The germline V gene has CDR1 DFQATT and CDR2 SNEGSKA (reference sequence). Here the CDR3 reads CSGSNYGYTF. Here the CDR3 DNA reads TGCAGTGGGTCAAACTATGGCTACACCTTC.

The CDR3 loop reads CASSLSENTEAFF. CDR3 sequence (DNA): TGTGCCAGCAGCTTATCAGAGAACACTGAAGCTTTCTTT. The chain has TRBV5-6 and TRBJ1-1; D is unclear. The CDR3 is 13 amino acids. V was shortened by 2 bases and J by 1 base, with 6 bases between the two germline ends. Germline CDR1 is SGHDT and CDR2 is YYEEEE.

The J gene is TRBJ2-5, the V gene TRBV27, with D possibly matching TRBD2 (6 bases). The J call is uncertain, as TRBJ2-7 better fits the DNA end. Germline values: CDR1 MNHEY, CDR2 SMNVEV (reference sequence). This CDR3 is built from 14 residues. DNA for the CDR3: TGTGCCAGCAGTTTAGCGGGAAGGAGCTACGAGCAGTACTTC. Protein product: CASSLAGRSYEQYF.

The chain uses TRBV27 and TRBJ2-1; D may be TRBD2 (6 bases). Germline CDR1 and CDR2: MNHEY and SMNVEV (reference sequence). The CDR3 covers 17 residues. Trimming took off 0 bases at V and 0 bases at J, with 12 bases between the two ends. Here the CDR3 DNA reads TGTGCCAGCAGTTTATCGCGGGGACGGGTCTCCTACAATGAGCAGTTCTTC. Translated, it gives CASSLSRGRVSYNEQFF.